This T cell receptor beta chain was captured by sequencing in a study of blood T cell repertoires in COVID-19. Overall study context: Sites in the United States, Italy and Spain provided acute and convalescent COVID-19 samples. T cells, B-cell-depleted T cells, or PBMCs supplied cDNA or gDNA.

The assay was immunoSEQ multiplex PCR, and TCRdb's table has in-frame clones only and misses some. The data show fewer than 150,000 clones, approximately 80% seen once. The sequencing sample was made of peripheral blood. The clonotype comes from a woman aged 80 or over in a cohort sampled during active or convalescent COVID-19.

The CDR3 DNA follows: TGCGCCAGCGGACAGGGGGCGCCGGGGGGCTACACCTTC. Its protein is CASGQGAPGGYTF. The rearrangement uses TRBV10-2 and TRBJ1-2; TRBD1 agrees at 11 bases. V was pared by 8 bases and J by 8 bases, with 7 bases of the junction left unmatched. The CDR3 sequence is 13 residues long. Per germline, CDR1 WSHSY and CDR2 SAAADI.